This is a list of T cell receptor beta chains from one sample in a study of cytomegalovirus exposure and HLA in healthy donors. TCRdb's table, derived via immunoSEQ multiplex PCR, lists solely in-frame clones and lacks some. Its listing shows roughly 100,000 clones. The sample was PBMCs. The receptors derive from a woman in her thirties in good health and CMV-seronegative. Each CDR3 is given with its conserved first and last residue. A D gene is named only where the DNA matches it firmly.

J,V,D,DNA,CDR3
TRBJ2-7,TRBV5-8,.,TGTGCCAGCAGCTGGGGGGTTTACGAGCAGTACTTC,CASSWGVYEQYF
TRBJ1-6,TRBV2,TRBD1,TGTGCCAGCATACCGGCGTGGGACAGCTCTAATTCACCCCCCCACTTT,CASIPAWDSSNSPPHF
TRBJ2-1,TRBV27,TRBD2,TGTGCCAGCAGTACTCCCCTAGCGGGGTACAATGAGCAGTTCTTC,CASSTPLAGYNEQFF
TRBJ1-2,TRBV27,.,TGTGCCAGCAGTTTAAGGCGGGACGGGATCTATGGCTACACCTTC,CASSLRRDGIYGYTF
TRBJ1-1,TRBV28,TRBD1,TGTGCCAGCAGTTTACAGACGGACAGGTGGAACACTGAAGCTTTCTTT,CASSLQTDRWNTEAFF
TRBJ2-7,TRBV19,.,TGTGCCAGTAATGGCGGGACGGGGGAGCAGTACTTC,CASNGGTGEQYF
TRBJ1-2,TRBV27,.,TGTGCCAGCAGTTTATTAGGGGTCTATGGCTACACCTTC,CASSLLGVYGYTF
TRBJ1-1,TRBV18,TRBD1,TGTGCCAGCTCACGGGACAGGGCAGACACTGAAGCTTTCTTT,CASSRDRADTEAFF
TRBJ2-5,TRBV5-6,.,TGTGCCAGCAGCGTCGCGCCGGAGACCCAGTACTTC,CASSVAPETQYF
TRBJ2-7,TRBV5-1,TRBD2,TGCGCCAGCAGCTTGGCCGGACTAGCGGGAGGTGAGCAGTACTTC,CASSLAGLAGGEQYF
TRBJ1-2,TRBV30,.,TGTGCCTGGAACTTGCCACCTTACTATGGCTACACCTTC,CAWNLPPYYGYTF
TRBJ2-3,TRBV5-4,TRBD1,TGTGCCAGCAGCAAGACAGGGAACACAGATACGCAGTATTTT,CASSKTGNTDTQYF
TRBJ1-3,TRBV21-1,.,TGTGCCAGCAGCCCTCAGGCTGGAAACACCATATATTTT,CASSPQAGNTIYF
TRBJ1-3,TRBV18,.,TGTGCCAGCTCACCAAGGGCACCACAGGGCTCTGGAAACACCATATATTTT,CASSPRAPQGSGNTIYF
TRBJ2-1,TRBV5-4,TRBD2,TGTGCCAGCAGCTTGGTCGGGGGGGCGGCTGAGCAGTTCTTC,CASSLVGGAAEQFF
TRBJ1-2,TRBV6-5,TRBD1,TGTGCCGGCGCGAGCAGGGGGGACTATGGCTACACCTTC,CAGASRGDYGYTF
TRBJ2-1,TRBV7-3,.,TGTGCCAGCAGCCCACAGGCTTCTGGAAATGAGCAGTTCTTC,CASSPQASGNEQFF
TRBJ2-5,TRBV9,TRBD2,TGTGCCAGCAGTTACCCGGGGGGGGAAGAGACCCAGTACTTC,CASSYPGGEETQYF
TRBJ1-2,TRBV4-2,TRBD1,TGTGCCAGCAGCCAAGAGGAGGACAGGGGGGCTATCGGCTACACCTTC,CASSQEEDRGAIGYTF
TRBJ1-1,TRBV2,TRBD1,TGTGCCAGCAGTCCCTTGACAGGGGGAGGGACTGAAGCTTTCTTT,CASSPLTGGGTEAFF
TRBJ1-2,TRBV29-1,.,TGCAGCGTTGAACCGGTGAGGCGGGGCTACACCTTC,CSVEPVRRGYTF
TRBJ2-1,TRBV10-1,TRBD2,TGCGCCAGCAGTGAGTGGCTAGCGGGGGGGCATGAGCAGTTCTTC,CASSEWLAGGHEQFF
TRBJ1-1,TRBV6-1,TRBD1,TGTGCCAGCAGCCGTGACAGGGTGAGTGCTGAAGCTTTCTTT,CASSRDRVSAEAFF
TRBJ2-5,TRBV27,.,TGTGCCAGCAGTTTATCGGGCCTAGCGCAACAAGAGACCCAGTACTTC,CASSLSGLAQQETQYF
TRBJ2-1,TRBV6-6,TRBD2,TGTGCCAGCAGTTACTCCGGGACTAGCGGGGGAGCCGCGGTCTTC,CASSYSGTSGGAAVF
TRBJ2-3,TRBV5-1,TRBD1,TGCGCCAGCAGCGACAGGGATTCAGATACGCAGTATTTT,CASSDRDSDTQYF
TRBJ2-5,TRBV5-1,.,TGCGCCAGCAGCTCCCGGGACGGGGGACAAGAGACCCAGTACTTC,CASSSRDGGQETQYF
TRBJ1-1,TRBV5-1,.,TGCGCCAGCAGCTTAAGGGGGAACACTGAAGCTTTCTTT,CASSLRGNTEAFF
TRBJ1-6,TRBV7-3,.,TGTGCCAGCAGCTTAACCGGGGGTCTGGGCAATTCACCCCTCCACTTT,CASSLTGGLGNSPLHF
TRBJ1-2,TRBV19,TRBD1,TGTGCCTCCGCTGAACCTGGGACAGGGTTGGGCTACACCTTC,CASAEPGTGLGYTF
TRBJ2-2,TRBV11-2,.,TGTGCCAGCAGCTTTTCCACGCGTCTTATAGGGGAGCTGTTTTTT,CASSFSTRLIGELFF
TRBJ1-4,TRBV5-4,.,TGTGCCAGCAGCCCATCGGAGGCGACTAATGAAAAACTGTTTTTT,CASSPSEATNEKLFF
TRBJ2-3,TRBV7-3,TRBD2,TGTGCCAGCAGCGCTCGTATAGCGGGGGTAGATACGCAGTATTTT,CASSARIAGVDTQYF
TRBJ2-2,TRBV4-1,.,TGCGCCAGCAGGGGACAGAACACCGGGGAGCTGTTTTTT,CASRGQNTGELFF
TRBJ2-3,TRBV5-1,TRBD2,TGCGCCAGCAGCTTGGCATTAGGACTAGCGGCGGGAAGCCTCCCAGATACGCAGTATTTT,CASSLALGLAAGSLPDTQYF
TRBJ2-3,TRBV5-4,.,TGTGCCAGCAGCTTCAGGGATGCAGATACGCAGTATTTT,CASSFRDADTQYF
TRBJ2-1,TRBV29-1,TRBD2,TGCAGCGTGGCTGCTAGCGGGGGAGACGATGAGCAGTTCTTC,CSVAASGGDDEQFF
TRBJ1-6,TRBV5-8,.,TGTGCCAGCAGTCCCATAGGGGAGGGTTCACCCCTCCACTTT,CASSPIGEGSPLHF
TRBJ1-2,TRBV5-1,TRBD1,TGCGCCAGCAGCTCCGGACAGGGGAGCGACTATGGCTACACCTTC,CASSSGQGSDYGYTF
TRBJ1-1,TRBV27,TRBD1,TGTGCCAGCAGTACCCGCCGGGACAGGGGGCGCAACTGGGTAGCTTTCTTT,CASSTRRDRGRNWVAFF
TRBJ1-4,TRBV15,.,TGTGCCACCAGCAGAGCCGCTGCCGGGTCGAGGCTGTTTTTT,CATSRAAAGSRLFF
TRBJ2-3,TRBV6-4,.,TGTGCCAGCAGTGACTCAGGGGACACAGATACGCAGTATTTT,CASSDSGDTDTQYF
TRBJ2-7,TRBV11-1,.,TGTGCCAGCAGCTTAGGCAGGGGAGCGTCCTACGAGCAGTACTTC,CASSLGRGASYEQYF
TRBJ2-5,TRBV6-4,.,TGTGCCAGCAGTCTCAGGGGAGGGGAGACCCAGTACTTC,CASSLRGGETQYF
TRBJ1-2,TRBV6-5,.,TGTGCCAGCATGAGGGGGTCCTTCTATGGCTACACCTTC,CASMRGSFYGYTF
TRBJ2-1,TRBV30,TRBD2,TGTGCCTGTACCCCGGGGGGGAGCTCCTACAATGAGCAGTTCTTC,CACTPGGSSYNEQFF
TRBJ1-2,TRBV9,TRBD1,TGTGCCAGCAGCGTAGGACAGGGGGCTTTTGGCTACACCTTC,CASSVGQGAFGYTF
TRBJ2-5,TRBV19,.,TGTGCCAGTAGTATTAGTCTGATTCAAGAGACCCAGTACTTC,CASSISLIQETQYF
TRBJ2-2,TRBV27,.,TGTGCCAGCAGTTTATTCCACAGTAAGAACACCGGGGAGCTGTTTTTT,CASSLFHSKNTGELFF
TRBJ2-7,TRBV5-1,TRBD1,TGCGCCAGCAGAACCGGGACAGGGCCCTACGAGCAGTACTTC,CASRTGTGPYEQYF
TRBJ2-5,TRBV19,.,TGTGCCAGTAGTACCCCGGGACTTCAAGAGACCCAGTACTTC,CASSTPGLQETQYF
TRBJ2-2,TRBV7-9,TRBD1,TGTGCCAGCAGCCTACAGGGGATTTCCGGGGAGCTGTTTTTT,CASSLQGISGELFF
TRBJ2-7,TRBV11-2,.,TGTGCCAGCAGCCGATCGGGACTGCGTGACTACGAGCAGTACTTC,CASSRSGLRDYEQYF
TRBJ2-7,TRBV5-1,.,TGCGCCAGCAGCTTATCCGGGAATCCCTACGAGCAGTACTTC,CASSLSGNPYEQYF
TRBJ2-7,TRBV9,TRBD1,TGTGCCAGCAGCGGGAGGACAGGGGCTTACGAGCAGTACTTC,CASSGRTGAYEQYF